This is a list of T cell receptor beta chains from one sample in a study of identical twins. Via MiXCR, TCRdb re-called the 5' RACE reads, giving one row per CDR3 protein. The table has approximately 700,000 distinct CDR3 sequences, around 6% seen once; the top ten hold approximately 2%. What was sequenced was naive T cells sorted from blood. Receptor source: a man aged 18 to 29 in good health. CDR3s include the opening cysteine and the closing phenylalanine or tryptophan. The order of the fields is V gene, J gene, CDR3 protein.

TRBV27,TRBJ1-1,CASSLGTGTGNAFF
TRBV27,TRBJ2-5,CASSPIMETQYF
TRBV30,TRBJ2-3,CAWSVAGSGDTQYF
TRBV12-3/TRBV12-4,TRBJ1-3,CASSLGWSSGNTIYF
TRBV20-1,TRBJ1-5,CSAREQGGNQPQHF
TRBV20-1,TRBJ2-3,CSASLPQGDTQYF
TRBV6-2/TRBV6-3,TRBJ1-3,CASRKDRPSGNTIYF
TRBV12-3/TRBV12-4,TRBJ2-5,CASSPGLAAQETQYF
TRBV12-3/TRBV12-4,TRBJ1-3,CASSFPQGPSGNTIYF
TRBV3-1,TRBJ1-4,CASSQARGYEKLFF
TRBV5-6,TRBJ2-1,CASSLAVTSHNEQFF
TRBV4-1,TRBJ2-1,CASSPLDPPEQFF
TRBV29-1,TRBJ1-1,CSGRLEGNTEAFF
TRBV27,TRBJ2-7,CASRQTGGPYEQYF